The rows below give T cell receptor beta chains drawn from one sample of a study of blood T cell repertoires in COVID-19. Assay used: immunoSEQ multiplex PCR; TCRdb lists only in-frame clones, some missing. The sample lists 200,000 to 300,000 clones; more than 85% were seen once. The material sequenced was peripheral blood. These receptors were taken from a woman aged 55-70 years with COVID-19, enrolled during active disease. Both conserved end residues are part of each CDR3. The D gene is left open where the match is weak. Size values are once, few and many counts, or a class for expanded clones, and some rows have none.

v_gene,d_gene,abundance,j_gene,len,CDR3nt,CDR3aa
TRBV5-6,TRBD1,NA,TRBJ2-7,15,TGTGCCAGCAGCTCAGGACAGGGGGCTTCCTACGAGCAGTACTTC,CASSSGQGASYEQYF
TRBV11-1,NA,NA,TRBJ1-1,15,TGTGCCAGCAGCTTACTTGGCAGGGGGAACACTGAAGCTTTCTTT,CASSLLGRGNTEAFF
TRBV5-1,NA,many,TRBJ1-2,14,TGCGCCAGCAACACTCACCAGGGGCCCTATGGCTACACCTTC,CASNTHQGPYGYTF
TRBV24-1,NA,NA,TRBJ1-1,16,TGTGCCACCGTTGGTGAGCACCCTTCAGGGGCCTCTGAAGCTTTCTTT,CATVGEHPSGASEAFF
TRBV18,NA,NA,TRBJ2-5,15,TGTGCCAGCTCACCACCAGGTTACAGGCAAGAGACCCAGTACTTC,CASSPPGYRQETQYF
TRBV19,NA,NA,TRBJ2-1,13,TGTGCCAGTACCCCGGTTCGGGGCAATGAGCAGTTCTTC,CASTPVRGNEQFF
TRBV27,NA,few,TRBJ2-3,16,TGTGCCAGCAGTTTATGGGGGGACTTAAACACAGATACGCAGTATTTT,CASSLWGDLNTDTQYF
TRBV7-3,TRBD2,NA,TRBJ2-7,16,TGTGCCAGCAGCCCGGGGACTAGCGGAAACCTGGGGGAGCAGTACTTC,CASSPGTSGNLGEQYF
TRBV12-3/TRBV12-4,NA,NA,TRBJ2-7,13,TGTGCCAGCAGTTTAGCTAGCTCCTACGAGCAGTACTTC,CASSLASSYEQYF
TRBV19,NA,few,TRBJ1-2,12,TGTGCCAGTAGAGATAGGGGTTATGGCTACACCTTC,CASRDRGYGYTF
TRBV6-5,NA,NA,TRBJ1-2,11,TGTGCCGCCCTCAAACCTGGCGAGGTTCCCTTC,CAALKPGEVPF
TRBV28,TRBD2,NA,TRBJ2-5,18,TGTGCCAGCAGTCTCCCCAGGACTAGCGAGCTCCTTCAAGAGACCCAGTACTTC,CASSLPRTSELLQETQYF
TRBV19,NA,NA,TRBJ2-1,15,TGTGCCAGTAGTATACCCGGGAGTGTGGTATATGAGCAGTTCTTC,CASSIPGSVVYEQFF
TRBV18,NA,NA,TRBJ1-1,13,TGTGCCAGCTCACCGGCCGAGAACACTGAAGCTTTCTTT,CASSPAENTEAFF
TRBV6-5,TRBD2,NA,TRBJ2-5,15,TGTGCCAGCAGCCCCGGACTAGCGGGAAGGGAGACCCAGTACTTC,CASSPGLAGRETQYF
TRBV7-9,TRBD1,NA,TRBJ1-6,17,TGTGCCAGCAGCGCCGCTCCGGGACAGGGGGCAAGTTCACCCCTCCACTTT,CASSAAPGQGASSPLHF
TRBV19,TRBD2,NA,TRBJ2-7,16,TGTGCCAGTAGCGACCGGGGGGGCGCTCGAGGCTACGAGCAGTACTTC,CASSDRGGARGYEQYF
TRBV4-1,TRBD2,once,TRBJ2-5,17,TGCGCCAGCAGCCCAGGGTGGCGGGAGAGGAGTGGAGAGACCCAGTACTTC,CASSPGWRERSGETQYF
TRBV28,TRBD2,NA,TRBJ2-2,15,TGTGCCAGCAGAACTAGCGGGGGGAACACCGGGGAGCTGTTTTTT,CASRTSGGNTGELFF
TRBV18,NA,once,TRBJ1-4,13,TGTGCCAGCTCACGGGGGCTTAATGAAAAACTGTTTTTT,CASSRGLNEKLFF
TRBV7-8,TRBD1,NA,TRBJ1-5,14,TGTGCCAGCAGCTCCGGACAGGGGGCTGGGCCCCAGCATTTT,CASSSGQGAGPQHF
TRBV21-1,NA,NA,TRBJ2-5,15,TGTGCCAGCAGGCATGGGACAGGGCCTAGGGAGACCCAGTACTTC,CASRHGTGPRETQYF
TRBV4-2,TRBD2,NA,TRBJ2-5,18,TGTGCCAGCAGCCAAGATCCCCTCGGGGCGGGAGTTCGAGAGACCCAGTACTTC,CASSQDPLGAGVRETQYF
TRBV27,NA,NA,TRBJ2-3,14,TGTGCCAGCAGCCTTCTAATGCACACAGATACGCAGTATTTT,CASSLLMHTDTQYF
TRBV7-9,TRBD1,once,TRBJ2-7,15,TGTGCCAGCAGCCCATCGACAGGGGCCCCCTACGAGCAGTACTTC,CASSPSTGAPYEQYF
TRBV6-5,TRBD1,NA,TRBJ1-6,12,TGTGCCAGCATGGGACAGGGTTCACCCCTCCACTTT,CASMGQGSPLHF
TRBV29-1,TRBD1,few,TRBJ1-2,13,TGCAGCTCTGGGGACAGGTCGGACTATGGCTACACCTTC,CSSGDRSDYGYTF
TRBV5-1,NA,NA,TRBJ2-3,16,TGCGCCAGCAGCTTGAGCGACAGCCCTAGCACAGATACGCAGTATTTT,CASSLSDSPSTDTQYF
TRBV19,NA,NA,TRBJ2-5,14,TGTGCCAGTAGTATAGCAACAGCCAAAGAGACCCAGTACTTC,CASSIATAKETQYF
TRBV14,NA,NA,TRBJ2-2,14,TGTGCCAGCAGCCTAGGGACTTACACCGGGGAGCTGTTTTTT,CASSLGTYTGELFF
TRBV28,TRBD2,NA,TRBJ2-7,15,TGTGCCAGCAGTTTAGGGACTAGCGAACACTACGAGCAGTACTTC,CASSLGTSEHYEQYF
TRBV9,NA,NA,TRBJ1-4,13,TGTGCCAGCACAGCGGGGCTTAATGAAAAACTGTTTTTT,CASTAGLNEKLFF
TRBV30,NA,few,TRBJ1-3,13,TGTGCCTGGAGTCCGGGGTCTGGAAACACCATATATTTT,CAWSPGSGNTIYF
TRBV7-8,NA,NA,TRBJ2-2,17,TGTGCCAGCAGCTCCACTCGAGGGACACATAACACCGGGGAGCTGTTTTTT,CASSSTRGTHNTGELFF
TRBV6-4,NA,NA,TRBJ1-1,13,TGTGCCAGCAGTGAAAACTGGAACACTGAAGCTTTCTTT,CASSENWNTEAFF
TRBV18,TRBD2,NA,TRBJ2-1,15,TGTGCCAGCTCAGAACTAGCGGGAGTGGTACATGAGCAGTTCTTC,CASSELAGVVHEQFF
TRBV6-2/TRBV6-3,NA,NA,TRBJ1-5,15,TGTGCCAGCAGTACAGGGTCGGTGGGCAATCAGCCCCAGCATTTT,CASSTGSVGNQPQHF
TRBV29-1,NA,NA,TRBJ2-7,14,TGCAGCGTTTCTTCTGGGACATTATCCTACGAGCAGTACTTC,CSVSSGTLSYEQYF
TRBV11-3,NA,NA,TRBJ2-1,15,TGTGCCAGCAGCTTGTCACGTCTCCGAGACAATGAGCAGTTCTTC,CASSLSRLRDNEQFF
TRBV19,TRBD2,NA,TRBJ2-2,17,TGTGCCAGTAGTATATCGGCGGGAGTTAGTGACACCGGGGAGCTGTTTTTT,CASSISAGVSDTGELFF
TRBV20-1,NA,NA,TRBJ1-1,15,TGCAGTGCTAGTTCGGCAGGGTGGGGGAACACTGAAGCTTTCTTT,CSASSAGWGNTEAFF
TRBV19,TRBD1,NA,TRBJ1-1,17,TGTGCCAGTAGTACCGGGACAGGGGGTTCCATGAACACTGAAGCTTTCTTT,CASSTGTGGSMNTEAFF
TRBV19,NA,NA,TRBJ1-1,14,TGTGCCAGTAGTACCAGGGGTGGATACACTGAAGCTTTCTTT,CASSTRGGYTEAFF
TRBV2,TRBD2,NA,TRBJ2-1,15,TGTGCCAGCAGTGGCGCAGCGGGAGTTATCGATGAGCAGTTCTTC,CASSGAAGVIDEQFF
TRBV19,TRBD1,NA,TRBJ1-5,18,TGTGCCAGTAGTACTCGACAGGGGGGACCTTATAGCAATCAGCCCCAGCATTTT,CASSTRQGGPYSNQPQHF
TRBV29-1,TRBD2,few,TRBJ2-7,16,TGCAGCTTAACCGGGACTAGCGGGAGAAATACTTGCGAGCAGTACTTC,CSLTGTSGRNTCEQYF